This T cell receptor (beta chain) is from a study of T cell clonality in common variable immunodeficiency. The study's findings and limits: Common variable immunodeficiency TCR beta sequences reportedly had fewer deletions and N-nucleotide insertions.

Some clones are missing from TCRdb's copy, which holds only in-frame ones; the method was immunoSEQ multiplex PCR. This repertoire holds about 15,000 clones, and none appear only once. There are 16 residues in the CDR3. V lost 4 bases to trimming and J lost 5 bases; unmatched junction nucleotides: 11. CDR1 is DFQATT, CDR2 SNEGSKA, per germline (reference sequence). In regard to this clone: Its target is unknown. The read ends 3 residues shy of where the CDR3 ends; the end is completed using the germline J gene.

The CVID group had over 12 females and fewer than 35 males, mean age roughly 39. The chain joins TRBV20-1 to TRBJ2-1; 10 bases align to TRBD2. The receptor was derived from a human donor with common variable immunodeficiency. The material sequenced was peripheral blood mononuclear cells. The sequenced CDR3 bases are TGCAGTGCTACTTTAAAAGCGGGAGGGCGAGACAATGAG. Translated, it gives CSATLKAGGRDNE. The entire CDR3 protein is CSATLKAGGRDNEQFF.